This T cell receptor beta chain was identified in a study of blood T cells in healthy people across ages. Overall study results and limits: One million T cells yielded diversity estimates that were considered underestimates.

This clonotype turned up a few times. The antigen is unknown. A sample-barcoded 5' primer and a J-beta primer mix were used in a second PCR of roughly 7 to 11 cycles. TCRdb independently ran MiXCR on the 5' RACE reads; one entry per CDR3 protein. The data hold some 1.5 million distinct CDR3 sequences, with roughly 27% observed a single time. V was shortened by 0 bases and J by 8 bases, with 15 bases between the two germline ends. CDR1 and CDR2 from the germline V gene are SGDLS and YYNGEE. This CDR3 is built from 15 residues. The receptor's source is a woman in her twenties or thirties in good health. The specimen was blood. The chain is built from TRBV9 and TRBJ2-1; D might be TRBD1 (7 bases). CDR3 region: CASSVEPGGMDEQFF. In DNA form, the CDR3 reads TGTGCCAGCAGCGTAGAACCAGGGGGGATGGATGAGCAGTTCTTC.